The TCR beta chain under discussion was sequenced for a study of blood T cell repertoires in COVID-19 (dated by TCRdb to about 2020). A note on the overall study: The collaborator samples originated in the United States, Italy and Spain and spanned the acute and convalescent phases of COVID-19. The material from the prospective study consisted of cDNA or gDNA derived from T cells, B-cell-depleted T cells, or PBMCs. Subjects who had been exposed to COVID-19, were actively infected with it, or had recovered from it provided the deeply sampled blood TCRbeta repertoires that made up the dataset. The repertoires were released in a freely available public database meant as a resource for research on the immune response to SARS-CoV-2. Samples were obtained from the ongoing ImmuneRACE study (first 160 participants) and from 1,200 or so subjects provided by 6 global collaborators. A de-identified subject ID, COVID-19 status, age in years and sex were almost always included in the sample metadata. Where available, HLA class I and class II types were taken from metadata supplied by the sample provider and were not determined by assay-based typing.

In the case of this clone: Its antigen remains undetermined. There are no base qualities to consult, and no much larger clone falls within one base.

The immunoSEQ Assay, a bias-controlled multiplex PCR, was used to amplify TCRbeta CDR3 regions from genomic DNA. In the original analysis: Nucleated cell counts per sample were estimated from amplification of reference gene primers within the assay. To quantify the absolute abundance of each unique TCRbeta CDR3 rearrangement, sequence reads were collapsed and filtered. For each sample, productive Simpson clonality was calculated as the square root of Simpson's diversity index over productive rearrangements. TCRdb provides this immuneACCESS table in a form limited to in-frame rearrangements. Some clones are lacking; in checked studies, under half of them reflect an unresolved V gene, and why the rest are absent is not known. V, J and clone size are taken as reported in that table, and D and trimming were inferred from the DNA itself. The sample includes about 220,000 clones, with about 83% observed a single time. Of the sample, 8% to 10% is held by the ten largest clones.

The CDR3 contains 17 residues, cysteine and phenylalanine counted. Of all the DNA, just the CDR3 is kept, 51 bases in frame from base 1. The germline ends are 14 bases apart after V is trimmed by 1 base and J by 0 bases. In the germline V gene (reference sequence), CDR1 corresponds to LGHDT and CDR2 to YNNKEL. Overall results and qualifications from the work: The amount of clinical and demographic metadata varied by source and participant and was provided uncurated.

Whole blood was collected in K2EDTA tubes by collaborating institutions according to the institutions' own protocols. Collaborator samples were shipped for TCRbeta analysis as frozen whole blood, isolated PBMCs, or DNA extracted from either sample type. The TCR comes from a woman aged 45-65 years with acute or convalescent COVID-19. Recombination joined TRBV3-1 (or the pseudogene TRBV3-2) with TRBJ2-3, and TRBD1 may be the D gene, going by 5 matching bases. The sequenced sample was peripheral blood. The nucleotides read TGTGCCAGCAGCCAAGTCCCAACAGGTGCTAGCACAGATACGCAGTATTTT. This codes for CASSQVPTGASTDTQYF.